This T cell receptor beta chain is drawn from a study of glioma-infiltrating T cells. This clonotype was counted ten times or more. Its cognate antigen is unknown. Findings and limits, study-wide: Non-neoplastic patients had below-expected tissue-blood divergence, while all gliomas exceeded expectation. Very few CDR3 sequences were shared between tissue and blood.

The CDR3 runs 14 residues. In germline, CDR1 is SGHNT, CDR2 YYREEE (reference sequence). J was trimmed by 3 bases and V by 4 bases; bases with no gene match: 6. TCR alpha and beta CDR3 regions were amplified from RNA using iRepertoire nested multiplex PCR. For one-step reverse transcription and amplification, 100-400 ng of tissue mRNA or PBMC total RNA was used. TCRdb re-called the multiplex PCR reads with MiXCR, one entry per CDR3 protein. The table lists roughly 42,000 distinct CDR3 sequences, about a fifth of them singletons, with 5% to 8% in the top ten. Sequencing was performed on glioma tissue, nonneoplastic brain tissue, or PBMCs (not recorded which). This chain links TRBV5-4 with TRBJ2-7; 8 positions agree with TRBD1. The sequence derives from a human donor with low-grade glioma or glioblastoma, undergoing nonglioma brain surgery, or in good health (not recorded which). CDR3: CASSRGQGVYEQYF. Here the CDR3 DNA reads TGTGCCAGCAGCCGCGGACAGGGAGTCTACGAGCAGTACTTC.